One sample yielded the 3 T cell receptor beta chains listed below, sequenced in a study of cytomegalovirus exposure and HLA in healthy donors. PCR amplification relied on 60 Vbeta primers (plus 13 Jbeta primers). Assay: immunoSEQ multiplex PCR; the TCRdb copy retains only in-frame clones and omits some. Among 88,000 or so clones listed, around 62% were seen once. Sample: PBMCs. The receptors come from a male donor in good health and CMV-seropositive.

The chain links TRBV6-5 to TRBJ1-1; maybe TRBD1 (6 bases). Deletions cut 6 bases from V and 5 bases from J, with 13 bases between. CDR3 length: 13 residues. Germline assignment: CDR1 MNHEY and CDR2 SVGAGI. The CDR3 region is CASRRSGETEAFF. CDR3 nucleotide sequence: TGTGCCAGCAGGAGATCAGGGGAGACTGAAGCTTTCTTT.

The V gene is TRBV28, the J gene TRBJ2-7, with D possibly matching TRBD1 (6 bases). There are 14 residues in the CDR3. Trimming took 4 bases from V and 1 from J, leaving 11 bases between them. Germline CDR1 is MDHEN and CDR2 is SYDVKM. Here the CDR3 reads CASSSSQGSYEQYF. The CDR3 DNA reads as TGTGCCAGCAGTTCCAGTCAGGGGTCCTACGAGCAGTACTTC.

The rearrangement joins TRBV27 to TRBJ2-7; possible D gene TRBD1, 8 bases. The V gene's germline CDR1 is MNHEY and CDR2 SMNVEV (reference sequence). V shed 6 bases and J shed 5 bases, with 23 bases lying between them. This CDR3 contains 16 residues. CDR3 nucleotides: TGTGCCAGCAGCCCCCCCAGGGGGCGGGAGAGGAACGAGCAGTACTTC. It translates to CASSPPRGRERNEQYF.